The 7 T cell receptor beta chains below were found in one sample sequenced in a study of T cells in Graves' hyperthyroidism and ophthalmopathy. RNA transcripts gave rise to amplified TCR beta CDR3 regions. When the TCR CDR3 underwent first-round RT-PCR, the HTBI primer set was used. TCRdb re-derived calls from the multiplex PCR reads in MiXCR, one entry per CDR3 protein. The sample gives 220,000 or so distinct CDR3 sequences, about a sixth of which show up once; around 26% is in the top ten. The sample consisted of blood. The receptors derive from a woman aged 18-29 years with Graves' ophthalmopathy.

Many counts were recorded for this clonotype. The chain uses TRBV11-3 and TRBJ2-2; possibly TRBD2 for D (7 bases). V lost 6 bases and J lost 5, with 13 bases in between. This CDR3 region has 14 residues. Germline loops: CDR1 SGHNT, CDR2 YENEEA. CDR3 in DNA: TGTGCCAGCAGAACAGGGAGGGATACCGGGGAGCTGTTTTTT. Translated: CASRTGRDTGELFF.

The gene calls are TRBV7-9 and TRBJ1-2; the match to TRBD1 covers 8 bases. The V gene's germline CDR1 is SEHNR and CDR2 FQNEAQ (reference sequence). The CDR3 spans 16 residues. J was trimmed by 7 bases and V by 3 bases; bases with no gene match: 13. For the CDR3, the DNA is TGTGCCAGCAGCTTGTTGGTGGACAGGGTATCTGCTGGCTACACCTTC. Its protein product is CASSLLVDRVSAGYTF.

The CDR3: CASSLGWVGTDTQYF. Here the CDR3 DNA reads TGCGCCAGCAGCTTGGGCTGGGTTGGGACAGATACGCAGTATTTT. The chain joins TRBV5-1 to TRBJ2-3, with D hard to call. CDR1 and CDR2 from the germline V gene are SGHRS and YFSETQ. This CDR3 has 15 amino acids. The V gene lost 0 bases and the J gene lost 3 bases, with 11 bases spanning the gap.

The chain employs TRBV6-1 and TRBJ2-1, with D unresolved. Germline CDR1 reads MNHNS; CDR2 reads SASEGT. V was shortened by 5 bases and J by 8 bases, with 19 bases between the two germline ends. There are 15 residues in the CDR3. This CDR3 is CASSLQWSSVHEQFF. The DNA for the CDR3 is TGTGCCAGCAGTCTTCAATGGAGCTCCGTTCATGAGCAGTTCTTC.

This clonotype appeared many times. The CDR3 loop reads CATSEGNTEAFF. CDR3 DNA sequence: TGTGCCACCAGTGAGGGGAACACTGAAGCTTTCTTT. This sequence joins TRBV24-1 and TRBJ1-1; D call uncertain. The CDR3 runs 12 residues. Per germline, CDR1 KGHDR and CDR2 SFDVKD. The V end was cut by 4 bases, the J end by 1 base, with 3 bases between.

The rearrangement links TRBV18 to TRBJ2-1, with D maybe TRBD1 (6 bases). Germline assignment: CDR1 KGHSH and CDR2 LQKENI. V lost 2 bases and J lost 4, with 12 bases in between. The CDR3 covers 15 residues. The CDR3 reads CASSPVGQGYNEQFF. CDR3 bases: TGTGCCAGCTCACCAGTTGGGCAGGGGTACAATGAGCAGTTCTTC.

There are many counts of this clonotype. CDR3 in DNA: TGTGCCATCAGTGAGTCGAGGACAGGGATGGGCGACGAGCAGTACTTC. Residues: CAISESRTGMGDEQYF. The V gene is TRBV10-3, the J gene TRBJ2-7; 8 bases are a match to TRBD1. The ends lost 0 bases at V and 5 bases at J; junction bases unmatched: 9. The CDR3 runs 16 residues. Germline CDR1 and CDR2: ENHRY and SYGVKD.